These 30 T cell receptor beta chains were sequenced from one sample in a study of shared clonotypes between healthy human individuals. Selected positively for CCR7 and CD45RO-negative, naive CD8 cells excluded terminally differentiated effector memory CD45RA+ cells. Sequencing used immunoSEQ multiplex PCR; TCRdb keeps in-frame clones, though not all of them. The sample contains about 2 million clones, about 95% of which appear only once. The specimen sequenced was naive CD8+ T cells sorted from blood. Every receptor here comes from a man aged 18 to 30 in good health.

The chain combines TRBV6-5 with TRBJ1-1; 8 positions match TRBD1. This CDR3 has 15 residues. J was trimmed by 1 base and V by 1 base; bases with no gene match: 2. CDR1 is MNHEY and CDR2 is SVGAGI in the germline V gene. The CDR3 spells CASSYLTGANTEAFF. Written as DNA, the CDR3 is TGTGCCAGCAGTTACTTGACAGGGGCGAACACTGAAGCTTTCTTT.

The V call is TRBV2, the J call TRBJ2-7, with unresolved D. The CDR3 consists of 16 residues. V dropped 8 bases and J dropped 3 bases, with 23 bases sitting between them. The V gene's germline CDR1 is SNHLY and CDR2 FYNNEI. DNA for the CDR3: TGTGCCAGCCCACCCACGGGCAACGAAAACTACTACGAGCAGTACTTC. It codes for CASPPTGNENYYEQYF.

This clone was seen only a few times. At one end, the junction sequence differs from germline, possibly due to a read error. The chain employs TRBV7-7 and TRBJ1-6; D ambiguous. The CDR3 spans 11 residues. CDR1 and CDR2 (germline): SSHAT, FNYEAQ (reference sequence). CDR3 sequence: CASSSNSPLHF. For the CDR3, the DNA is TGTGCTAGCAGCTCCAATTCACCCCTCCACTTT.

The V gene is TRBV19, the J gene TRBJ1-5, with D unclear. The V gene's germline CDR1 is LNHDA and CDR2 SQIVND (reference sequence). CDR3 length equals 17 residues. Deletions cut 3 bases from V and 2 bases from J, with 17 bases between. The CDR3: CASSMIGYPSGNQPQHF. The CDR3, as DNA: TGTGCCAGTAGTATGATTGGGTACCCGAGCGGCAATCAGCCCCAGCATTTT. The whole variable domain, filled in from reference TRBV19 and TRBJ1-5, reads DGGITQSPKYLFRKEGQNVTLSCEQNLNHDAMYWYRQDPGQGLRLIYYSQIVNDFQKGDIAEGYSVSREKKESFPLTVTSAQKNPTAFYLCASSMIGYPSGNQPQHFGDGTRLSIL.

The chain has TRBV18 and TRBJ2-1; a weak D match, TRBD2 (5 bases). Per germline, CDR1 KGHSH and CDR2 LQKENI. The ends were cut back, 1 base at V and 6 bases at J, with 13 bases in the middle. The CDR3 is 15 amino acids. The CDR3 sequence: CASSPLGGGLNEQFF. Here the CDR3 DNA reads TGTGCCAGCTCACCACTAGGAGGAGGCCTCAATGAGCAGTTCTTC.

On this clone itself: At the DNA level, this CDR3 is encoded by other sequences in the same sample as well. The gene calls are TRBV19 and TRBJ2-7, with a weak D call TRBD2 (5 bases). V dropped 5 bases and J dropped 3 bases, with 11 bases sitting between them. The CDR3 is made up of 13 amino acids. The V gene's germline CDR1 is LNHDA and CDR2 SQIVND (reference sequence). The CDR3 region has the DNA TGTGCCAGTAGTCCCGGACTCTTCTACGAGCAGTACTTC. Amino acids: CASSPGLFYEQYF.

About this clone: Distinct nucleotide sequences in the sample also encode this CDR3. The V call is TRBV27, the J call TRBJ2-7; maybe TRBD1 (5 bases). This CDR3 region has 14 residues. The germline CDR1 and CDR2 sequences are MNHEY and SMNVEV (reference sequence). V gave up 2 bases and J gave up 2 bases, with 10 bases separating them. CDR3 sequence reads: CASSLTPQAYEQYF. The CDR3 DNA reads as TGTGCCAGCAGTTTAACTCCACAGGCCTACGAGCAGTACTTC.

V is TRBV10-3 and J is TRBJ2-3; 9 bases match TRBD2. CDR3 size: 17 residues. Germline lookup yields CDR1 ENHRY and CDR2 SYGVKD. J lost 2 bases, V lost 1 base, and 7 bases had no gene match. DNA for the CDR3: TGTGCCATCAGTGAGTTACAGCGGGGGGCATACACAGATACGCAGTATTTT. Protein: CAISELQRGAYTDTQYF.

V usage is TRBV6-5 and J usage is TRBJ1-6; tentatively, D is TRBD1 (5 bases). Germline V lookup: CDR1 MNHEY, CDR2 SVGAGI. The CDR3 contains 14 residues. The germline V and J ends were trimmed by 5 bases and 7 bases, with 12 bases remaining between them. The CDR3 DNA follows: TGTGCCAGCAGTATGGGCCAGGGAAATTCACCCCTCCACTTT. It yields the protein CASSMGQGNSPLHF.

The chain carries TRBV7-8 and TRBJ1-5; D unresolved. Germline V gene lookup returns CDR1 SGHVS and CDR2 FQNEAQ. There are 14 residues in the CDR3. The ends were cut back, 4 bases at V and 0 bases at J, with 7 bases in the middle. The CDR3 bases are TGTGCCAGCAGCTCAGCTGATAGCAATCAGCCCCAGCATTTT. It is translated as CASSSADSNQPQHF.

With regard to this clone: Other nucleotide sequences from this sample produce the same CDR3. This sequence joins TRBV27 and TRBJ2-2; D call uncertain. Germline V gene sequence: CDR1 MNHEY, CDR2 SMNVEV (reference sequence). V dropped 5 bases and J dropped 8 bases, with 9 bases sitting between them. The CDR3 covers 12 residues. CDR3 residues: CASSPPRGELFF. The CDR3 nucleotides read TGTGCCAGCAGTCCCCCCAGAGGGGAGCTGTTTTTT.

The gene calls are TRBV4-3 and TRBJ2-5, with 7 positions matching TRBD1. This CDR3 is 14 amino acids long. Germline values: CDR1 LGHNA, CDR2 YSLEER. With 0 bases clipped from V and 4 bases from J, the junction kept 2 bases outside the gene matches. CDR3 loop: CASSQETGVETQYF. The CDR3 nucleotides read TGCGCCAGCAGCCAAGAAACAGGGGTAGAGACCCAGTACTTC.

The chain has TRBV19 and TRBJ1-1; D unclear. CDR3 length: 13 amino acids. From germline, CDR1 is LNHDA and CDR2 SQIVND (reference sequence). Trimming pared 3 bases from V and 3 bases from J, leaving 8 bases between. The CDR3 bases are TGTGCCAGTAGTATTATCGGTCACACTGAAGCTTTCTTT. This codes for CASSIIGHTEAFF.

The gene calls are TRBV6-5 and TRBJ1-5; possibly TRBD1 for D (5 bases). There are 13 residues in the CDR3. Between the trimmed V and J ends, which lost 2 bases and 7 bases, there was a span of 9 bases. Germline CDR1 and CDR2: MNHEY and SVGAGI. The DNA of the CDR3 is TGTGCCAGCAGTTACCGAGGGGCCCAGCCCCAGCATTTT. Residues: CASSYRGAQPQHF.

This chain connects TRBV11-2 to TRBJ2-3; D remains ambiguous. Germline CDR1 is SGHAT and CDR2 is FQNNGV. The CDR3 totals 14 residues. With 3 bases removed from V and 6 bases from J, the gap between germline ends came to 13 bases. The CDR3 region is CASSLMELADTQYF. The CDR3 DNA is TGTGCCAGCAGCTTGATGGAGCTCGCGGATACGCAGTATTTT.

This chain joins TRBV15 and TRBJ2-5; TRBD2 agrees at 13 bases. Germline V lookup: CDR1 LNHNV, CDR2 YYDKDF (reference sequence). The CDR3 spans 14 residues. V gave up 8 bases and J gave up 1 base; unmatched junction bases: 1. CDR3 nucleotide sequence: TGTGCCACCCGGACTAGCGGGGGCCAAGAGACCCAGTACTTC. This encodes CATRTSGGQETQYF. The full variable domain, with the rest looked up from reference TRBV15 and TRBJ2-5, is DAMVIQNPRYQVTQFGKPVTLSCSQTLNHNVMYWYQQKSSQAPKLLFHYYDKDFNNEADTPDNFQSRRPNTSFCFLDIRSPGLGDTAMYLCATRTSGGQETQYFGPGTRLLVL.

Points on this clone: Other nucleotide sequences from this sample produce the same CDR3. This chain connects TRBV30 to TRBJ1-2, with D possibly TRBD1 on 5 matching bases. This CDR3 spans 13 amino acids. The germline CDR1 and CDR2 sequences are GTSNPN and SVGIG (reference sequence). The germline V and J ends were trimmed by 1 base and 0 bases, with 6 bases remaining between them. For the CDR3, the DNA is TGTGCCTGGAGTGAGGGGACTAACTATGGCTACACCTTC. This encodes CAWSEGTNYGYTF.

V is TRBV10-2 and J is TRBJ2-5; possible D gene TRBD1, 6 bases. CDR3 size: 14 residues. V lost 7 bases, J lost 5 bases, and 17 bases lay in between. Germline lookup yields CDR1 WSHSY and CDR2 SAAADI. The CDR3 DNA reads as TGCGCCAGCACCCAAATGACAGGTCGTGAGACCCAGTACTTC. Translated, it gives CASTQMTGRETQYF.

The table lists this clone with a count of one. The chain couples TRBV13 to TRBJ2-6; D tentatively reads TRBD1 or TRBD2 (6 bases each). V lost 1 base and J 0 bases, leaving 16 bases between the germline ends. The CDR3 runs 19 residues. The germline gives CDR1 PRHDT, CDR2 FYEKMQ (reference sequence). In DNA form, the CDR3 reads TGTGCCAGCAGCTTAGTAGAAGGGGGAGGAGACTCTGGGGCCAACGTCCTGACTTTC. Protein product: CASSLVEGGGDSGANVLTF.

The chain couples TRBV27 to TRBJ1-2, with 10 bases identical to TRBD1. The V segment lost 2 bases and the J segment 6 bases; nucleotides outside the gene matches: 6. The CDR3 consists of 15 residues. In germline, CDR1 is MNHEY, CDR2 SMNVEV (reference sequence). As DNA, the CDR3 is TGTGCCAGCAGTTTAGACGGGACAGGGGTCGATGGCTACACCTTC. Residues: CASSLDGTGVDGYTF.

The chain has TRBV2 and TRBJ2-7; no reliable D call. Between the trimmed V and J ends, which lost 8 bases and 7 bases, there was a span of 9 bases. Germline V gene data show CDR1 as SNHLY and CDR2 as FYNNEI. The CDR3 has 10 residues. The CDR3 coding sequence is TGTGCCAGCGGCTTGGGGGAGCAGTACTTC. Amino acids: CASGLGEQYF.

The chain carries TRBV19 and TRBJ2-1, with 9 bases aligning to TRBD1. Germline CDR1 and CDR2: LNHDA and SQIVND (reference sequence). After removal of 4 bases from V and 6 bases from J, the junction contained 7 bases not matched to a gene. This CDR3 has 15 amino acids. CDR3 DNA: TGTGCCAGTAGTAATATGGACAGGGGTATCAATGAGCAGTTCTTC. It specifies CASSNMDRGINEQFF. Variable domain in full (rest from reference TRBV19 and TRBJ2-1): DGGITQSPKYLFRKEGQNVTLSCEQNLNHDAMYWYRQDPGQGLRLIYYSQIVNDFQKGDIAEGYSVSREKKESFPLTVTSAQKNPTAFYLCASSNMDRGINEQFFGPGTRLTVL.

This rearrangement joins TRBV2 to TRBJ1-1; D remains unclear. CDR1 and CDR2 (germline): SNHLY, FYNNEI. CDR3 length: 12 amino acids. With 8 bases removed from V and 0 bases from J, the gap between germline ends came to 7 bases. For the CDR3, the DNA is TGTGCCAGCCTTGGGATGAACACTGAAGCTTTCTTT. Protein: CASLGMNTEAFF.

Comment on this clone: Within the sample, other DNA sequences also encode this same CDR3. The V and J genes are TRBV9 and TRBJ2-1, with D unclear. V lost 0 bases, J lost 1 base, and 2 bases lay in between. This CDR3 comprises 13 residues. CDR1 and CDR2 (germline): SGDLS, YYNGEE. The CDR3 region is CASSVVSYNEQFF. CDR3 bases: TGTGCCAGCAGCGTAGTGTCCTACAATGAGCAGTTCTTC.

A single count supports this clone. The chain has TRBV4-1 and TRBJ2-7; D perhaps matches TRBD1 (7 bases). V was trimmed by 0 bases and J by 7 bases, leaving 19 bases between them. From germline, CDR1 is MGHRA and CDR2 YSYEKL. This CDR3 is built from 16 residues. Written as DNA, the CDR3 is TGCGCCAGCAGCCAAGATCGACGGCCGGAGGGGGCAGAGCAGTACTTC. It specifies CASSQDRRPEGAEQYF.

The CDR3 loop reads CASSLGREGWQPMGEYNEQFF. CDR3 nucleotides: TGCGCCAGCAGCCTGGGGAGGGAGGGGTGGCAGCCAATGGGAGAGTACAATGAGCAGTTCTTC. The rearrangement links TRBV5-1 to TRBJ2-1; TRBD2 aligns across 7 bases. The CDR3 has 21 residues. Trimming cost V 4 bases and J 4 bases; bases outside gene matches: 26. CDR1 and CDR2 from the germline V gene are SGHRS and YFSETQ.

CDR3 region: CASSPQGAGGLGNEQFF. The CDR3 nucleotides are TGCGCCAGCAGCCCCCAAGGGGCGGGGGGCCTTGGCAATGAGCAGTTCTTC. The genes are TRBV4-1 and TRBJ2-1, with 8 bases that match TRBD2. The CDR3 is 17 amino acids. The ends lost 4 bases at V and 6 bases at J; junction bases unmatched: 14. Germline V gene data show CDR1 as MGHRA and CDR2 as YSYEKL.

This chain links TRBV13 with TRBJ2-5, with no clear D. V lost 0 bases, J lost 3 bases, and 8 bases lay in between. The V gene's germline CDR1 is PRHDT and CDR2 FYEKMQ (reference sequence). The CDR3 contains 14 residues. Here the CDR3 reads CASSLGISEETQYF. The CDR3 DNA reads as TGTGCCAGCAGCTTAGGGATAAGCGAAGAGACCCAGTACTTC.

V is TRBV9 and J is TRBJ1-5; D not resolved. CDR1 and CDR2 (germline): SGDLS, YYNGEE. V lost 3 bases and J 5 bases, leaving 12 bases between the germline ends. There are 14 residues in the CDR3. CDR3 region: CASSAEGSDQPQHF. DNA for the CDR3: TGTGCCAGCAGCGCCGAGGGTTCCGATCAGCCCCAGCATTTT.

This clone was seen once. The chain has TRBV11-2 and TRBJ2-1, with 8 nucleotides matching TRBD2. CDR3 length: 16 residues. Germline V gives CDR1 SGHAT, CDR2 FQNNGV. With 5 bases clipped from V and 4 bases from J, the junction kept 10 bases outside the gene matches. For the CDR3, the DNA is TGTGCCAGCAGCCTTGGGGTAGCGGGGCGTTACAATGAGCAGTTCTTC. Protein sequence: CASSLGVAGRYNEQFF. Full variable domain (outside the CDR3, taken from reference TRBV11-2 and TRBJ2-1): EAGVAQSPRYKIIEKRQSVAFWCNPISGHATLYWYQQILGQGPKLLIQFQNNGVVDDSQLPKDRFSAERLKGVDSTLKIQPAKLEDSAVYLCASSLGVAGRYNEQFFGPGTRLTVL.